These 25 T cell receptor beta chains share one sample of origin, sequenced in a study of blood T cell repertoires in COVID-19. Sequencing used immunoSEQ multiplex PCR; TCRdb keeps in-frame clones, though not all of them. The sample has roughly 250,000 clones; roughly 88% are singletons. Sequencing was done on a sample of peripheral blood. The receptor set was obtained from a human donor with COVID-19, enrolled during active disease. The donor label of this sample is uncertain.

V gene TRBV7-3 combines with J gene TRBJ2-3; 7 nucleotides align to TRBD1. Germline V gene lookup returns CDR1 SGHTA and CDR2 FQGTGA. This CDR3 region has 15 residues. The J segment lost 2 bases and the V segment lost 4 bases, leaving 6 bases of the junction unmatched. DNA for the CDR3: TGTGCCAGCAGCTCCCAGGGGGTTACCACAGATACGCAGTATTTT. Amino acids: CASSSQGVTTDTQYF.

V usage is TRBV6-5 and J usage is TRBJ1-4; no definite D call. Looked up from germline, CDR1 is MNHEY and CDR2 is SVGAGI. V was shortened by 5 bases and J by 8 bases, with 9 bases between the two germline ends. This CDR3 has 12 residues. The CDR3 bases are TGTGCCAGCAGTCAGGTCGGAGAAAAACTGTTTTTT. This encodes CASSQVGEKLFF.

V is TRBV5-1 and J is TRBJ1-3; no reliable D call. The CDR3 is 16 amino acids. CDR1 and CDR2 from the germline V gene are SGHRS and YFSETQ. Trimming shortened V by 0 bases and J by 0 bases, and 10 bases separated the two germline ends. The DNA for the CDR3 is TGCGCCAGCAGCTTGGATACCCCCAGCTCTGGAAACACCATATATTTT. This sequence encodes CASSLDTPSSGNTIYF.

The chain joins TRBV11-2 to TRBJ2-5; no clear D. The V end was cut by 4 bases, the J end by 2 bases, with 8 bases between. Germline V gene sequence: CDR1 SGHAT, CDR2 FQNNGV. There are 13 residues in the CDR3. The CDR3 DNA reads as TGTGCCAGCAGCTCTCCCCTTCAAGAGACCCAGTACTTC. Translated, it gives CASSSPLQETQYF.

The chain is built from TRBV6-5 and TRBJ2-1; D might be TRBD1 (6 bases). CDR3 length: 14 amino acids. Germline CDR1 and CDR2: MNHEY and SVGAGI. V lost 4 bases and J 3 bases, leaving 10 bases between the germline ends. CDR3: CASSWGQNYNEQFF. For the CDR3, the DNA is TGTGCCAGCAGTTGGGGACAAAACTACAATGAGCAGTTCTTC.

This clone showed up just a few times. The chain employs TRBV19 and TRBJ2-2, with a weak D call TRBD1 (6 bases). This CDR3 has 16 amino acids. Germline loops: CDR1 LNHDA, CDR2 SQIVND (reference sequence). The V and J ends lost 3 bases and 3 bases respectively, with 14 bases between them. DNA for the CDR3: TGTGCCAGTAGTATTCCGGCAGGGGCACACACCGGGGAGCTGTTTTTT. This codes for CASSIPAGAHTGELFF.

This sequence joins TRBV6-5 and TRBJ2-7, with a tentative D call TRBD2 (7 bases). Germline CDR1 is MNHEY and CDR2 is SVGAGI. This CDR3 is built from 14 residues. V dropped 10 bases and J dropped 5 bases, with 21 bases sitting between them. This CDR3 is CATPKGEGLNEQYF. The DNA for the CDR3 is TGTGCCACCCCGAAGGGGGAGGGTTTGAACGAGCAGTACTTC.

V usage is TRBV6-5 and J usage is TRBJ2-6; tentatively, D is TRBD2 (7 bases). The length of the CDR3 is 14 residues. The germline V and J ends were trimmed by 9 bases and 2 bases, with 11 bases remaining between them. The germline V gene has CDR1 MNHEY and CDR2 SVGAGI. CDR3 loop: CASTGGPGANVLTF. CDR3 DNA: TGTGCCAGTACCGGGGGGCCTGGGGCCAACGTCCTGACTTTC.

The V call is TRBV2, the J call TRBJ1-5; 7 bases line up with TRBD1. Germline lookup yields CDR1 SNHLY and CDR2 FYNNEI. The CDR3 loop spans 15 amino acids. V dropped 8 bases and J dropped 4; count of bases not matched to a gene: 11. This CDR3 is CASGTRQGRNQPQHF. CDR3 nucleotides: TGTGCCAGCGGGACCCGACAGGGAAGGAATCAGCCCCAGCATTTT. The full variable domain, rest sourced from reference TRBV2 and TRBJ1-5, is EPEVTQTPSHQVTQMGQEVILRCVPISNHLYFYWYRQILGQKVEFLVSFYNNEISEKSEIFDDQFSVERPDGSNFTLKIRSTKLEDSAMYFCASGTRQGRNQPQHFGDGTRLSIL.

The gene calls are TRBV6-5 and TRBJ1-2, with 9 bases lining up with TRBD1. This CDR3 has 13 residues. Germline V gives CDR1 MNHEY, CDR2 SVGAGI. The junction had 4 bases not matched to a gene; V was cut back by 4 bases and J by 7 bases. CDR3: CASSSDRGFGYTF. As DNA, the CDR3 is TGTGCCAGCAGTTCGGACAGGGGCTTTGGCTACACCTTC.

The DNA for the CDR3 is TGTGCCAGCAGCTTAGGTCAGGGAGGGAGTGAGCAGTTCTTC. Protein sequence: CASSLGQGGSEQFF. The J gene is TRBJ2-1, the V gene TRBV7-3; TRBD2 matches 7 bases. The CDR3 is 14 amino acids. The V gene's germline CDR1 is SGHTA and CDR2 FQGTGA. The V segment lost 2 bases and the J segment 9 bases; nucleotides outside the gene matches: 7. Full variable domain (missing parts from reference TRBV7-3 and TRBJ2-1): GAGVSQTPSNKVTEKGKYVELRCDPISGHTALYWYRQSLGQGPEFLIYFQGTGAADDSGLPNDRFFAVRPEGSVSTLKIQRTERGDSAVYLCASSLGQGGSEQFFGPGTRLTVL.

The chain carries TRBV5-1 and TRBJ2-1; 8 bases are shared with TRBD2. Germline V lookup: CDR1 SGHRS, CDR2 YFSETQ. Germline trimming cut 1 base from V and 1 base from J; bases unmatched to any gene: 4. The CDR3 contains 16 residues. The CDR3: CASSLISGNSYNEQFF. DNA for the CDR3: TGCGCCAGCAGCTTGATTAGCGGGAATTCCTACAATGAGCAGTTCTTC.

V gene TRBV7-3 combines with J gene TRBJ2-5; TRBD2 is a possible D gene (6 bases). The V gene's germline CDR1 is SGHTA and CDR2 FQGTGA. This CDR3 contains 15 residues. V gave up 5 bases and J gave up 3 bases, with 16 bases separating them. CDR3 sequence (DNA): TGTGCCAGCAGCCCCGACGGCAGACTAGAAGAGACCCAGTACTTC. Translation gives CASSPDGRLEETQYF.

A remark on this clone: The sample carries other DNA sequences with the same CDR3. V is TRBV6-2 or TRBV6-3 and J is TRBJ1-2; 7 bases fit TRBD1. The ends lost 6 bases at V and 3 bases at J; junction bases unmatched: 4. Germline lookup yields CDR1 MNHEY and CDR2 SVGEGT. CDR3 length equals 13 residues. The CDR3 sequence is CASSSGTDYGYTF. CDR3 DNA: TGTGCCAGCAGCTCCGGGACAGACTATGGCTACACCTTC.

The chain combines TRBV30 with TRBJ2-2; D gene unclear. Germline CDR1 GTSNPN, CDR2 SVGIG (reference sequence). The V and J ends lost 1 base and 2 bases respectively, with 5 bases between them. This CDR3 has 13 residues. CDR3 nucleotide sequence: TGTGCCTGGAGTGGACTTAACACCGGGGAGCTGTTTTTT. Encoded protein: CAWSGLNTGELFF. The whole variable domain, remainder taken from reference TRBV30 and TRBJ2-2, is SQTIHQWPATLVQPVGSPLSLECTVEGTSNPNLYWYRQAAGRGLQLLFYSVGIGQISSEVPQNLSASRPQDRQFILSSKKLLLSDSGFYLCAWSGLNTGELFFGEGSRLTVL.

The chain recombines TRBV27 with TRBJ2-5, with 10 bases lining up with TRBD1. Trimming took 3 bases from V and 9 from J; bases not matched to a gene: 7. CDR1 and CDR2 (germline): MNHEY, SMNVEV (reference sequence). The CDR3 totals 14 residues. This CDR3 reads CASSFRDRGGAQYF. CDR3 in DNA: TGTGCCAGCAGTTTCCGGGACAGGGGCGGCGCCCAGTACTTC.

The V call is TRBV16, the J call TRBJ1-2, with D possibly matching TRBD1 (5 bases). This CDR3 is built from 16 residues. Germline V CDR1 and CDR2: KGHSY, FQNENV. Trimming cost V 2 bases and J 6 bases, with 19 bases left between them. The CDR3 nucleotides are TGTGCCAGCAGCCAAGGTGTCGGGCGGAGGGGTCATGGCTACACCTTC. Encoded protein: CASSQGVGRRGHGYTF. The full variable domain, its missing parts supplied by reference TRBV16 and TRBJ1-2, is GEEVAQTPKHLVRGEGQKAKLYCAPIKGHSYVFWYQQVLKNEFKFLISFQNENVFDETGMPKERFSAKCLPNSPCSLEIQATKLEDSAVYFCASSQGVGRRGHGYTFGSGTRLTVV.

The chain carries TRBV6-5 and TRBJ1-2, with D perhaps TRBD1 (6 bases). V lost 5 bases and J 8 bases, leaving 15 bases between the germline ends. Germline CDR1 MNHEY, CDR2 SVGAGI. The CDR3 has 13 residues. CDR3 protein: CASSPRQERGYTF. The CDR3 region has the DNA TGTGCCAGCAGTCCTCGACAGGAGAGGGGCTACACCTTC.

This chain links TRBV3-1 (or the pseudogene TRBV3-2) with TRBJ1-1, with 7 bases matching TRBD1. CDR3 length: 12 amino acids. Germline assignment: CDR1 LGHDT and CDR2 YNNKEL (reference sequence). With 5 bases clipped from V and 5 bases from J, the junction kept 2 bases outside the gene matches. The CDR3 DNA reads as TGTGCCAGCAGCTACAGGGGAACTGAAGCTTTCTTT. It translates to CASSYRGTEAFF.

V is TRBV11-3 and J is TRBJ2-1, with D tentatively TRBD2 (5 bases). V was shortened by 3 bases and J by 4 bases, with 7 bases between the two germline ends. Germline-derived CDR1 and CDR2 are SGHNT and YENEEA. The CDR3 runs to 13 residues. For the CDR3, the DNA is TGTGCCAGCAGCTTCGGGATGTACAATGAGCAGTTCTTC. It yields the protein CASSFGMYNEQFF.

J is TRBJ2-7 and V is TRBV6-1; 7 bases line up with TRBD2. Trimming cost V 2 bases and J 7 bases; bases outside gene matches: 14. Germline V lookup: CDR1 MNHNS, CDR2 SASEGT. The CDR3 length is 16 residues. CDR3 coding DNA: TGTGCCAGCAGTGAACCAGAGGGGAGGGCCGGCTGGGAGCAGTACTTC. Translated: CASSEPEGRAGWEQYF.

This chain joins TRBV6-4 and TRBJ2-7; 14 bases map to TRBD2. Trimming removed 0 bases from V and 5 bases from J; junction bases left unmatched: 0. The germline gives CDR1 MRHNA, CDR2 SNTAGT. This CDR3 comprises 15 residues. This chain's CDR3 is CASSDSGLAGDEQYF. The CDR3, as DNA: TGTGCCAGCAGTGACTCGGGACTAGCGGGAGACGAGCAGTACTTC.

The rearrangement links TRBV12-5 to TRBJ2-3, with TRBD2 identical over 11 bases. The CDR3 consists of 15 residues. V shed 3 bases, J shed 2 bases, and the junction held 1 base outside the gene matches. The germline V gene encodes CDR1 LGHNT and CDR2 FRNRAP. The CDR3 nucleotides are TGTGCTAGTGGTTTTAGCGGGAGGGTCACAGATACGCAGTATTTT. Protein sequence: CASGFSGRVTDTQYF.

The rearrangement uses TRBV4-1 and TRBJ1-5; weak D call: TRBD1 (6 bases). The CDR3 runs 19 residues. Germline loops: CDR1 MGHRA, CDR2 YSYEKL. With 1 base removed from V and 2 bases from J, the gap between germline ends came to 21 bases. The CDR3 reads CASSQAYGTSRVGNQPQHF. CDR3 bases: TGCGCCAGCAGCCAAGCTTACGGGACAAGTCGTGTAGGCAATCAGCCCCAGCATTTT.

The chain carries TRBV2 and TRBJ1-4; D gene uncertain. Trimming removed 5 bases from V and 6 bases from J, with 16 bases in between. The V gene's germline CDR1 is SNHLY and CDR2 FYNNEI. The CDR3 length is 15 residues. This CDR3 is CASSKSGTSHEKLFF. CDR3 DNA: TGTGCCAGCAGTAAATCTGGCACATCTCATGAAAAACTGTTTTTT. Filled out from reference TRBV2 and TRBJ1-4, the complete variable domain reads EPEVTQTPSHQVTQMGQEVILRCVPISNHLYFYWYRQILGQKVEFLVSFYNNEISEKSEIFDDQFSVERPDGSNFTLKIRSTKLEDSAMYFCASSKSGTSHEKLFFGSGTQLSVL.